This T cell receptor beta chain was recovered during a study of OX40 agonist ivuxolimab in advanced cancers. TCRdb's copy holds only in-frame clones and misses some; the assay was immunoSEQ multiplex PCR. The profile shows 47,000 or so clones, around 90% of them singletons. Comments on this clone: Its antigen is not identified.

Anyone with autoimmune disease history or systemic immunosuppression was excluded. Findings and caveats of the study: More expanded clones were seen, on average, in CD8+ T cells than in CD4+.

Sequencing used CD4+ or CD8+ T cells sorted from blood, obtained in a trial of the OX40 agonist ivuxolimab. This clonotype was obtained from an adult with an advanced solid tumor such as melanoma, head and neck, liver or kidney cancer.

The CDR3 region has the DNA TGTGCCAGCAGTTTCGGCGCGTCCGGGGAGCTGTTTTTT. It encodes CASSFGASGELFF. The rearrangement links TRBV28 to TRBJ2-2; D is uncertain. CDR1 is MDHEN and CDR2 is SYDVKM in the germline V gene. Trimming cost V 3 bases and J 6 bases, with 8 bases left between them. This CDR3 spans 13 amino acids.